This TCR beta chain came from a study of CD8 T cells in ankylosing spondylitis. This clonotype was picked up many times. The antigen is not known. Findings and limits, study-wide: Several highly homologous variants made up a TCR beta motif, and this motif appeared characteristic of ankylosing spondylitis blood. There were earlier reports of some motif variants in reactive arthritis synovial fluid and blood. Clones tied to disease were said to be significantly enriched in matched ankylosing spondylitis synovial fluid.

This CDR3 has 14 amino acids. CDR1 and CDR2 from the germline V gene are DFQATT and SNEGSKA (reference sequence). After removal of 4 bases from V and 4 bases from J, the junction contained 4 bases not matched to a gene. Quantitative 5'-RACE was performed with molecular barcodes, and it yielded the TCR beta libraries. MiXCR, run by TCRdb on the 5' RACE reads, gives a single entry per CDR3 protein. The table lists around 440,000 distinct CDR3 sequences, 17% of them singletons, with over 1% in the top ten. The receptor was isolated from a male donor with ankylosing spondylitis. Sequencing was carried out using blood, either unsorted or a sorted T cell fraction (not recorded which). The V and J genes are TRBV20-1 and TRBJ2-7, with TRBD2 identical over 13 bases. Written as DNA, the CDR3 is TGCAGTGCTACTACTAGCGGGAGGGCTTACGAGCAGTACTTC. Encoded protein: CSATTSGRAYEQYF.